Included here is one TCR beta chain sequence, with context. In the original workflow: Amplification from reference gene primers served as the basis for estimated nucleated cell counts. Repertoires were generated with immunoSEQ multiplex PCR, while TCRdb's copy carries only in-frame clones and drops some. The V and J calls and clone size were taken over from that table, and D and trimming were inferred from the DNA. In the table there are about 130,000 clones, over 75% of which are singletons. These data are taken from a study of blood T cell repertoires in COVID-19. Sequenced input: peripheral blood. The origin of this receptor is a man older than 75 with active or convalescent COVID-19.

CDR3 amino acids: CASSRRGGGDSYEQYF. The CDR3 DNA sequence: TGTGCCAGCTCACGAAGGGGTGGGGGGGACTCCTACGAGCAGTACTTC. The V and J genes are TRBV18 and TRBJ2-7; 7 bases match TRBD2. The CDR3 is 16 amino acids. CDR1 and CDR2 (germline): KGHSH, LQKENI. With V trimmed by 4 bases and J by 0 bases, 9 bases remained unmatched.